Only one count was recorded for the clone carrying this TCR beta chain. Its antigen remains unidentified. These data belong to a study of graft-versus-host responses after intestinal transplantation. Study context: Recipients received multivisceral, liver-intestinal, or isolated intestinal transplants. Induction with anti-thymocyte globulin, then tacrolimus and steroids for approximately three years, was given to all recipients.

Clones were sequenced by immunoSEQ multiplex PCR, and TCRdb holds only the in-frame ones, with some missing. The sample includes around 49,000 clones, 89% of them seen just once. CDR3 length: 21 amino acids. Findings and limits, study-wide: GvH clones appeared in recipient marrow, some first in ileum or blood. Maximum circulating GvH clone levels tracked with early post-transplant HvG decreases.

J is TRBJ2-3 and V is TRBV21-1; TRBD2 was called by the table and not checked on the DNA. TRBV21-1 has pseudogene status. Sequenced here: unstimulated CD4+ T cells sorted from spleen or lymph node cells, sampled before transplant. The clonotype originates from a human donor who was the organ donor for an intestinal transplant. CDR3 bases: TGTGCCAGCAGCAAGGCAGAGGGATGGACTAGCGGGAGGGATGTTGCAGATACGCAGTATTTT. This gives the protein CASSKAEGWTSGRDVADTQYF.